These 7 T cell receptor beta chains share one sample of origin, sequenced in a study of shared clonotypes between healthy human individuals. TCRdb's table, derived via immunoSEQ multiplex PCR, lists solely in-frame clones and lacks some. The sample shows more than 2 million clones, about 95% of them seen only once. The specimen sequenced was naive CD4+ T cells sorted from blood. The subset denotes: CD45RA+ positively selected. These TCRs come from a man aged 18 to 30 in good health.

The V call is TRBV2, the J call TRBJ2-5, with D possibly TRBD1 on 7 matching bases. Germline lookup yields CDR1 SNHLY and CDR2 FYNNEI. The CDR3 runs 14 residues. Between the trimmed V and J ends, which lost 2 bases and 2 bases, there was a span of 9 bases. CDR3 residues: CASSEQGGQETQYF. CDR3 bases: TGTGCCAGCAGTGAACAGGGGGGACAAGAGACCCAGTACTTC.

This clone has just a few counts. V is TRBV6-1 and J is TRBJ1-2, with TRBD1 as a possible D gene (6 bases). Germline values: CDR1 MNHNS, CDR2 SASEGT. CDR3 length: 13 residues. The V gene lost 7 bases and the J gene lost 7 bases, with 16 bases spanning the gap. For the CDR3, the DNA is TGTGCCAGCACAAGAGGACAGTTGTTTGGCTACACCTTC. This gives the protein CASTRGQLFGYTF.

The chain has TRBV27 and TRBJ2-3; D might be TRBD1 (6 bases). Germline CDR1 reads MNHEY; CDR2 reads SMNVEV (reference sequence). V dropped 3 bases and J dropped 5 bases, with 12 bases sitting between them. This CDR3 contains 14 residues. In nucleotides, the CDR3 is TGTGCCAGCAGTTTGGGCAGGGGCAGAGATACGCAGTATTTT. It is translated as CASSLGRGRDTQYF.

The chain uses TRBV7-2 and TRBJ2-2, with 7 bases aligning to TRBD1. V dropped 5 bases and J dropped 2; count of bases not matched to a gene: 5. Germline lookup yields CDR1 SGHTA and CDR2 FQGNSA. This CDR3 comprises 15 residues. DNA of the CDR3: TGTGCCAGCAGCACGACAGGGTTTAACACCGGGGAGCTGTTTTTT. Its protein is CASSTTGFNTGELFF. Full variable domain (outside the CDR3, taken from reference TRBV7-2 and TRBJ2-2): GAGVSQSPSNKVTEKGKDVELRCDPISGHTALYWYRQSLGQGLEFLIYFQGNSAPDKSGLPSDRFSAERTGGSVSTLTIQRTQQEDSAVYLCASSTTGFNTGELFFGEGSRLTVL.

The genes are TRBV7-2 and TRBJ2-2; possibly TRBD2 for D (7 bases). The CDR3 extends over 15 amino acids. Germline values: CDR1 SGHTA, CDR2 FQGNSA. V lost 5 bases, J lost 5 bases, and 15 bases lay in between. The CDR3 sequence: CASSPGGQPTGELFF. The CDR3 DNA sequence: TGTGCCAGCAGCCCGGGGGGCCAGCCTACCGGGGAGCTGTTTTTT.

The chain uses TRBV2 and TRBJ2-1, with 9 positions matching TRBD1. This CDR3 spans 19 amino acids. The V gene's germline CDR1 is SNHLY and CDR2 FYNNEI. The V segment lost 0 bases and the J segment 4 bases; nucleotides outside the gene matches: 13. CDR3 in DNA: TGTGCCAGCAGTGAAGCCTTACATCTGAGGGGGACAGGGTACAATGAGCAGTTCTTC. Amino acid sequence: CASSEALHLRGTGYNEQFF.

CDR3: CASSPRGSDIYEQYF. CDR3 bases: TGTGCCAGCAGCCCCCGGGGTAGCGATATCTACGAGCAGTACTTC. The chain recombines TRBV9 with TRBJ2-7; a weak D match, TRBD2 (5 bases). The CDR3 is 15 amino acids. Looked up from germline, CDR1 is SGDLS and CDR2 is YYNGEE. V gave up 4 bases and J gave up 3 bases, with 17 bases separating them.